This TCR beta chain is drawn from a study of regulatory T cells in long-lasting Graves disease. Study-level findings and limits: Persistent disease preferred TRBV28, TRBJ1-2 and TRBJ2-5; new disease, TRBV20-1 and TRBJ2-1. TCR diversity was lower in persistent than newly diagnosed Graves' disease.

This clonotype was counted ten times or more. What it binds is not known. V gave up 6 bases and J gave up 2 bases, with 16 bases separating them. Per germline, CDR1 MNHEY and CDR2 SVGEGT. This CDR3 region has 15 residues. Noted time point: persistent/refractory GD, antithyroid drugs over 5 years with positive TRAb. PBMC-derived RNA was used for the TCR library. iRepertoire HTBI primers and Arm-PCR of CDR3 regions built TCR beta libraries. As processed by the authors: Across all samples, about 62 TRBV segments and 15 or so TRBJ segments were identified. MiXCR was run by TCRdb on the multiplex PCR reads, yielding one entry per CDR3 protein. The V and J calls and clone size come from TCRdb's table, not from the authors' own analysis. Seen here are fewer than 600,000 distinct CDR3 sequences, roughly 22% observed once, and the top ten hold over 10%.

The clonotype was recovered from a female donor with Graves disease. The specimen comprised peripheral blood mononuclear cells (PBMCs), sampled when the disease was refractory, from a patient treated with antithyroid drugs. This chain links TRBV6-2 or TRBV6-3 with TRBJ2-5, with a possible D match to TRBD2 (6 bases). CDR3 loop: CASRRDSERQETQYF. CDR3 in DNA: TGTGCCAGCAGAAGGGACTCGGAACGTCAAGAGACCCAGTACTTC.